The clone carrying this T cell receptor (beta chain) showed up just once. These data originate in a study of blood T cell repertoires in COVID-19. The overall study: Sample material is recorded as cDNA or gDNA derived from T cells, B-cell-depleted T cells, or PBMCs.

As handled by the study authors: Estimated nucleated cell counts came from reference gene primer amplification. The repertoire was sequenced with immunoSEQ multiplex PCR; TCRdb's copy has only in-frame clones and lacks some. The V and J calls and clone size are taken from that table; D and trimming were inferred from the DNA. Of roughly 160,000 clones listed, 70% to 90% are singletons. This clonotype was obtained from a man in his forties with acute or convalescent COVID-19. Sequences were obtained from peripheral blood.

CDR3 nucleotide sequence: TGTGCCAGCAGCCCCTTACTCAGGGGGATTGACTATGGCTACACCTTC. Residues: CASSPLLRGIDYGYTF. This chain joins TRBV7-9 and TRBJ1-2; 7 nucleotides line up with TRBD1. Trimming at V came to 5 bases and at J to 3 bases, leaving 12 bases not matched to a gene. The germline CDR1 and CDR2 sequences are SEHNR and FQNEAQ (reference sequence). This CDR3 spans 16 amino acids.